The T cell receptor beta chain under discussion was sequenced for a study of cytomegalovirus exposure and HLA in healthy donors. Study-wide results and limits: Within the 100 to 150 validation repertoires, first-cohort TCR clusters tended to co-occur, according to a later analysis. Cytomegalovirus association was assigned to about 150 TCR beta chains. Per published reports, the classifier diagnosed cytomegalovirus status with high specificity and sensitivity.

As to this clone: Antigen unknown.

The CDR3 is made up of 14 amino acids. The germline V and J ends were trimmed by 1 base and 2 bases, with 8 bases remaining between them. Germline V gene lookup returns CDR1 SGHTA and CDR2 FQGNSA. Produced via immunoSEQ multiplex PCR; TCRdb's table is partial and in-frame only. The data show some 98,000 clones, with roughly 87% seen just once and about 6.5% held by the top ten. The chain links TRBV7-2 to TRBJ2-5; no reliable D call. This receptor was obtained from a man aged 18 to 30 in good health and CMV-seropositive. The sample taken for sequencing was PBMCs. The CDR3 nucleotides read TGTGCCAGCAGCTTAGTTCGCAGACAAGAGACCCAGTACTTC. Translation: CASSLVRRQETQYF.